This entry is about one T cell receptor (beta chain). The sample belongs to a study of blood T cell repertoires in COVID-19. Turning to the study itself: The cDNA or gDNA used as material had been derived from T cells, B-cell-depleted T cells, or PBMCs.

Clones were read by immunoSEQ multiplex PCR, and TCRdb kept only the in-frame ones, dropping some. The repertoire holds about 130,000 clones, with 75% to 90% as singletons. CDR3 length: 15 amino acids. V lost 4 bases, J lost 0 bases, and 10 bases lay in between. CDR1 is SGHKS and CDR2 is YYEKEE in the germline V gene (reference sequence). The sequencing sample was made of PBMCs or T cells enriched from blood (not recorded which). The genes are TRBV5-5 and TRBJ1-4, with a possible D match to TRBD1 (5 bases). The clonotype originates from a man under 40 who had recovered from COVID-19. The CDR3 protein is CASSLGASTNEKLFF. The CDR3 DNA reads TGTGCCAGCAGCCTAGGGGCCTCAACTAATGAAAAACTGTTTTTT.